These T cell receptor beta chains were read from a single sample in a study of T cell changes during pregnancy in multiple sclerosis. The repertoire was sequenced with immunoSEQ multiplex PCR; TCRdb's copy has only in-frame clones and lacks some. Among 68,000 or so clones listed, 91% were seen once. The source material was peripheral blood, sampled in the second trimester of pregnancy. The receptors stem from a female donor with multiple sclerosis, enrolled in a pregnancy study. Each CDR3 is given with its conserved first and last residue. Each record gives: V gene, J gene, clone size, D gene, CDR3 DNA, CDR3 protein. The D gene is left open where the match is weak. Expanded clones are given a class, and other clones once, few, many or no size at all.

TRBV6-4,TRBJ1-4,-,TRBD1,TGTGCCAGCAGTGGCCGGGACAGGGGTGAAAAACTGTTTTTT,CASSGRDRGEKLFF
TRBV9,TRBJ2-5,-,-,TGTGCCAGCAGCGTAGTTGCCTACAGTCAAGAGACCCAGTACTTC,CASSVVAYSQETQYF
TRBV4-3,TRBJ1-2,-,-,TGCGCCAGCAGCCAAGATCGCGGCACGCTCAACGGCTACACCTTC,CASSQDRGTLNGYTF
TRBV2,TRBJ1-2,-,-,TGTGCCAGCAGTGAACTTGTCGGACACACGAGCTATGGCTACACCTTC,CASSELVGHTSYGYTF
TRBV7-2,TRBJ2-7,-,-,TGTGCCAGCAGCTTAGGGGGGGGGCGACGTCCCTACGAGCAGTACTTC,CASSLGGGRRPYEQYF
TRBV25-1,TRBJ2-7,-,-,TGTGCCAGCAGTAGGGGTTACGAGCAGTACTTC,CASSRGYEQYF
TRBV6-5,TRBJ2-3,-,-,TGTGCCAGCACCAGGCGGGGTGGCACAGATACGCAGTATTTT,CASTRRGGTDTQYF
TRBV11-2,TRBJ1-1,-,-,TGTGCCAGCACCTCGGTCTGGAACACTGAAGCTTTCTTT,CASTSVWNTEAFF
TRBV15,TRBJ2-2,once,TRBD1,TGTGCCACCAGCAGAGGCGGACAGGGGGCCGGGGAGCTGTTTTTT,CATSRGGQGAGELFF
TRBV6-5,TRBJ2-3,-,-,TGTGCCAGCAGCCATCGACGGGGGACCACAGATACGCAGTATTTT,CASSHRRGTTDTQYF
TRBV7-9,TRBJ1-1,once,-,TGTGCCAGCAGCTTATCAGGGGACACTGAAGCTTTCTTT,CASSLSGDTEAFF
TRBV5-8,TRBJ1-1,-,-,TGTGCCAGCAGCCACATCCCAGGGGTTCCTGAAGCTTTCTTT,CASSHIPGVPEAFF
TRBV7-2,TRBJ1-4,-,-,TGTGCCAGCAGCTCCAACGCTCGGGGGACAAAACTGTTTTTT,CASSSNARGTKLFF
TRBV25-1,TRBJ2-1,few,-,TGTGCCAGCATAACGGGAACGGAACAGTTCTTC,CASITGTEQFF
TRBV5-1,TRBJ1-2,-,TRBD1,TGCGCCAGCAGCGGACCCGGGACAGGGGGTAGATCCCGCTATGGCTACACCTTC,CASSGPGTGGRSRYGYTF
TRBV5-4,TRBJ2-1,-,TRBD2,TGTGCCAGCAGCCTAGGACTAGCGGGGGGGCTAGACGAGCAGTTCTTC,CASSLGLAGGLDEQFF
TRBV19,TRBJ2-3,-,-,TGTGCCAGTCGAGGCCGGTGGACAGATACGCAGTATTTT,CASRGRWTDTQYF
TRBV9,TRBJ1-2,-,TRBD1,TGTGCCAGCAGCTCCAGGGGGCCTAACTATGGCTACACCTTC,CASSSRGPNYGYTF
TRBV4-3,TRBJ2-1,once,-,TGCGCCAGCAGCCAAGGACAGGTTTACAATGAGCAGTTCTTC,CASSQGQVYNEQFF
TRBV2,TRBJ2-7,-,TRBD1,TGTGCCAGCAGTTCCGGGACAGGGGTATACGAGCAGTACTTC,CASSSGTGVYEQYF
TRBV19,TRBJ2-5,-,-,TGTGCCAGTAGTGCCCAGGGAGGTCTAGGCGAGACCCAGTACTTC,CASSAQGGLGETQYF
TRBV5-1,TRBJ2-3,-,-,TGCGCCAGCAGCTTGGAGGCTCGGGGAGCCACAGATACGCAGTATTTT,CASSLEARGATDTQYF
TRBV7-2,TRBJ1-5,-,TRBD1,TGTGCCAGCAGCCAGGGACAGGGAGCCAATCAGCCCCAGCATTTT,CASSQGQGANQPQHF
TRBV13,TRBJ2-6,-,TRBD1,TGTGCCAGCGCCAGGGGGCAATGGGCTGGGGCCAACGTCCTGACTTTC,CASARGQWAGANVLTF
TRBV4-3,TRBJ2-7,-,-,TGCGCCAGCAGCCACACACAGCCAGGGGACGCCCCTAACGGAGACTACGAGCAGTACTTC,CASSHTQPGDAPNGDYEQYF
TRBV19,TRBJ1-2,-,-,TGTGCCAGTAGTATTTCAGTCTATGGCTACACCTTC,CASSISVYGYTF
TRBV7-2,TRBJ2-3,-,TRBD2,TGTGCCAGCAGCCTCGGACTAGCGATAGATACGCAGTATTTT,CASSLGLAIDTQYF
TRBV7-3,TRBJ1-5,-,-,TGTGCCAGCGCTCCGAACGGAGATCAGCCCCAGCATTTT,CASAPNGDQPQHF
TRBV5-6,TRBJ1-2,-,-,TGTGCCAGCAGCTTGGGTAATACAGGGTACTATGGCTACACCTTC,CASSLGNTGYYGYTF
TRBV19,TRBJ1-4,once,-,TGTGCCAGTAGTACCCACAAACAGGAACGTGATGAAAAACTGTTTTTT,CASSTHKQERDEKLFF
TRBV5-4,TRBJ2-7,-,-,TGTGCCAGCAGCTCGGGGGTCGTGCAGGCGGTCTACGAGCAGTACTTC,CASSSGVVQAVYEQYF
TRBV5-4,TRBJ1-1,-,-,TGTGCCAGCAGCTTATTACAGGGCACTAATTCTGAAGCTTTCTTT,CASSLLQGTNSEAFF
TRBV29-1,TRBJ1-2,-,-,TGCAGCGTTGAAACCCGCGGAGAGGAGACAGCTAACTATGGCTACACCTTC,CSVETRGEETANYGYTF
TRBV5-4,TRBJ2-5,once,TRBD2,TGTGCCAGCAGCTTCCGTCTAGCGGGGGGAAAAGAGACCCAGTACTTC,CASSFRLAGGKETQYF